This T cell receptor (beta chain) is drawn from a study of T cells in narcolepsy. Assay: immunoSEQ multiplex PCR; the TCRdb copy retains only in-frame clones and omits some. The sample lists 31,000 or so clones, roughly nine tenths occurring once. Trimming removed 5 bases from V and 4 bases from J, with 11 bases in between. The CDR3 is 13 residues long. Germline CDR1 and CDR2: SGHTA and FQGNSA. This receptor was obtained from a human donor with narcolepsy. The sequenced sample consisted of CD45RA- memory CD4+ T cells from PBMCs. The gene calls are TRBV7-2 and TRBJ1-1; D is ambiguous. The CDR3 is CASSLPSTTEAFF. CDR3 DNA: TGTGCCAGCAGCCTTCCTTCAACCACTGAAGCTTTCTTT.